This T cell receptor (beta chain) was captured in a study of blood T cell repertoires in COVID-19. TCRdb keeps only in-frame clones here, not all; method: immunoSEQ multiplex PCR. The repertoire includes some 250,000 clones, 75% to 90% of them detected once, and just over 7% sits in the top ten. Germline CDR1 and CDR2: WSHSY and SAAADI. The CDR3 length is 13 residues. V was cut by 7 bases and J by 4 bases, with 10 bases left in between. This clone was counted a single time. This chain uses TRBV10-2 with TRBJ1-4; no definite D call. The specimen was peripheral blood. The clonotype comes from a man between 60 and 70 years old who had recovered from COVID-19. CDR3 DNA: TGCGCCAGCAAGGCGGCAGATAATGAAAAACTGTTTTTT. Translation: CASKAADNEKLFF.